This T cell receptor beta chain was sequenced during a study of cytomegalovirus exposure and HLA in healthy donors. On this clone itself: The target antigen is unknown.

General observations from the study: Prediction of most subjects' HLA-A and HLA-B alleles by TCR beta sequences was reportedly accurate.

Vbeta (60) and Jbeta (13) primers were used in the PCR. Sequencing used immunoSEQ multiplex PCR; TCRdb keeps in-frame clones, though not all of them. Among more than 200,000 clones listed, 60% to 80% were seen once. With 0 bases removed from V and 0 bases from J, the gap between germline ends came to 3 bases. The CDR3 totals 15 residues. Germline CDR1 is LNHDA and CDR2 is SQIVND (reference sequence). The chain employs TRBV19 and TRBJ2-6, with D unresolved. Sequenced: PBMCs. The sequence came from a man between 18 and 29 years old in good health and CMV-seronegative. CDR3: CASSIDSSGANVLTF. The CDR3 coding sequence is TGTGCCAGTAGTATAGACAGCTCTGGGGCCAACGTCCTGACTTTC.